The 20 T cell receptor beta chains below were found in one sample sequenced in a study of spatial heterogeneity in lung cancer. Findings and limits, study-wide: How many expanded intratumoral alpha and beta TCRs were present tracked the tumor mutation count, which was a count of nonsynonymous mutations.

The time point denotes: sample taken at primary tumor resection. These receptors lack a known antigen. In TCRdb, the 5' RACE reads were re-called with MiXCR into one record per CDR3 protein. The sample includes about 16,000 distinct CDR3 sequences, over 6.5% of them seen just once. The sample consisted of lung tumor tissue, taken at surgery. These receptors came from a female donor with early-stage non-small cell lung cancer.

In this sample, this clonotype turned up many times. V is TRBV28 and J is TRBJ2-7, with unresolved D. This CDR3 is built from 14 residues. V lost 8 bases to trimming and J lost 0 bases, with 14 bases between them. The germline CDR1 and CDR2 sequences are MDHEN and SYDVKM. CDR3: CASLDFTSSYEQYF. In DNA form, the CDR3 reads TGTGCCAGCTTAGACTTCACGAGCTCCTACGAGCAGTACTTC.

This clonotype has just a few counts. CDR3: CATNPASNTGELFF. The CDR3 DNA sequence: TGTGCGACAAACCCGGCTAGCAACACCGGGGAGCTGTTTTTT. The chain is built from TRBV5-4 and TRBJ2-2, with a tentative D call TRBD2 (5 bases). The germline CDR1 and CDR2 sequences are SGHNT and YYREEE (reference sequence). The CDR3 sequence is 14 residues long. The variable domain in full, completed from reference TRBV5-4 and TRBJ2-2, reads ETGVTQSPTHLIKTRGQQVTLRCSSQSGHNTVSWYQQALGQGPQFIFQYYREEENGRGNFPPRFSGLQFPNYSSELNVNALELDDSALYLCATNPASNTGELFFGEGSRLTVL.

In its sample, this clonotype was seen many times. This chain uses TRBV24-1 with TRBJ2-1; no firm D call. Germline V lookup: CDR1 KGHDR, CDR2 SFDVKD. V was pared by 4 bases and J by 6 bases, with 15 bases between. The CDR3 is made up of 15 amino acids. CDR3 loop: CATSDPVKDGNEQFF. The DNA for the CDR3 is TGTGCCACCAGTGACCCCGTTAAGGACGGCAATGAGCAGTTCTTC.

This clonotype has at least ten counts. The chain carries TRBV20-1 and TRBJ2-3; D is unclear. Between the trimmed V and J ends, which lost 7 bases and 6 bases, there was a span of 8 bases. Germline CDR1 and CDR2: DFQATT and SNEGSKA (reference sequence). This CDR3 is 10 amino acids long. CDR3 in amino acids: CSGTRDTQYF. CDR3 in DNA: TGCAGTGGGACGAGGGATACGCAGTATTTT.

In its sample, this clonotype is medium-sized. The chain has TRBV7-3 and TRBJ1-6; 10 nucleotides match TRBD1. V was pared by 3 bases and J by 8 bases, with 1 base of the junction left unmatched. Per the germline V gene, CDR1 is SGHTA and CDR2 is FQGTGA. The CDR3 sequence is 14 residues long. CDR3 amino acids: CASSFGTGDSPLHF. CDR3 DNA: TGTGCCAGCAGCTTTGGGACAGGGGATTCACCCCTCCACTTT.

This clonotype was observed many times. The chain combines TRBV7-9 with TRBJ2-7; TRBD1 agrees at 7 bases. The J segment lost 7 bases and the V segment lost 4 bases, leaving 10 bases of the junction unmatched. Per the germline V gene, CDR1 is SEHNR and CDR2 is FQNEAQ (reference sequence). This CDR3 spans 14 amino acids. In DNA form, the CDR3 reads TGTGCCAGCAGCTACCGGGACAGATTCGGGGAGCAGTACTTC. Translating gives CASSYRDRFGEQYF.

This clonotype came up many times. The V gene is TRBV5-5, the J gene TRBJ1-1; no clear D gene. The germline CDR1 and CDR2 sequences are SGHKS and YYEKEE (reference sequence). The germline V and J ends were trimmed by 3 bases and 0 bases, with 15 bases remaining between them. CDR3 length equals 16 residues. CDR3 in DNA: TGTGCCAGCAGCTCAATAGGGTCCACTATGAACACTGAAGCTTTCTTT. Translation gives CASSSIGSTMNTEAFF.

This clonotype was seen ten or more times. CDR3 in DNA: TGTGCCAGCAACGACGGACAGGGCTTCGTAGCTTTCTTT. Protein: CASNDGQGFVAFF. The chain has TRBV6-2 or TRBV6-3 and TRBJ1-1; 8 nucleotides agree with TRBD1. This CDR3 is built from 13 residues. Losses at the gene ends were 7 bases for V and 10 bases for J; bases not matched to a gene: 11. Per the germline V gene, CDR1 is MNHEY and CDR2 is SVGEGT.

The rearrangement joins TRBV20-1 to TRBJ1-2, with D hard to call. Germline V gene lookup returns CDR1 DFQATT and CDR2 SNEGSKA (reference sequence). The germline V and J ends were trimmed by 6 bases and 4 bases, with 12 bases remaining between them. The CDR3 spans 12 residues. The CDR3 region has the DNA TGCAGTGCACCAGTCTTTGGCTATGGCTACACCTTC. Its protein product is CSAPVFGYGYTF.

The table lists this clonotype with many counts. The chain links TRBV2 to TRBJ1-1; 10 bases fit TRBD1. The CDR3 consists of 14 residues. V lost 5 bases and J lost 3; bases outside the gene matches: 3. Per the germline V gene, CDR1 is SNHLY and CDR2 is FYNNEI. CDR3 coding DNA: TGTGCCAGCAGTCCCGGGACAGGGGACACTGAAGCTTTCTTT. It yields the protein CASSPGTGDTEAFF. Drawing the rest from reference TRBV2 and TRBJ1-1, the complete variable domain is EPEVTQTPSHQVTQMGQEVILRCVPISNHLYFYWYRQILGQKVEFLVSFYNNEISEKSEIFDDQFSVERPDGSNFTLKIRSTKLEDSAMYFCASSPGTGDTEAFFGQGTRLTVV.

This clonotype was seen ten or more times. The chain employs TRBV6-5 and TRBJ1-1, with D unclear. Germline-derived CDR1 and CDR2 are MNHEY and SVGAGI. V dropped 5 bases and J dropped 1 base, with 14 bases sitting between them. The CDR3 has 15 amino acids. CDR3 sequence (DNA): TGTGCCAGCAGTCCACAACCGGGCGCGAACACTGAAGCTTTCTTT. The encoded protein is CASSPQPGANTEAFF.

This clonotype was found many times. The chain carries TRBV5-1 and TRBJ1-4, with 8 bases identical to TRBD1. The CDR3 consists of 14 residues. The germline V gene encodes CDR1 SGHRS and CDR2 YFSETQ. With 0 bases clipped from V and 6 bases from J, the junction kept 1 base outside the gene matches. The CDR3 protein is CASSLGGQDEKLFF. The CDR3 DNA follows: TGCGCCAGCAGCTTGGGGGGACAGGATGAAAAACTGTTTTTT.

The sample holds many counts of this clonotype. The V and J genes are TRBV11-3 and TRBJ2-3; D remains unclear. V gave up 5 bases and J gave up 7 bases, with 22 bases separating them. CDR1 is SGHNT, CDR2 YENEEA, per germline. CDR3 size: 16 residues. This CDR3 reads CASSPTSSPGLHTQYF. In DNA form, the CDR3 reads TGTGCCAGCAGCCCGACGAGCAGCCCCGGGCTCCATACGCAGTATTTT.

This clonotype has ten or more counts. The chain has TRBV9 and TRBJ2-7; D possibly corresponds to TRBD2 (7 bases). The germline V gene encodes CDR1 SGDLS and CDR2 YYNGEE. Trimming took off 0 bases at V and 4 bases at J, with 14 bases between the two ends. This CDR3 has 15 residues. The CDR3 protein is CASSVEWGGWYEQYF. CDR3 nucleotide sequence: TGTGCCAGCAGCGTAGAGTGGGGGGGCTGGTACGAGCAGTACTTC.

This clonotype was counted at least ten times. J is TRBJ2-1 and V is TRBV27; D is uncertain. Between the trimmed V and J ends, which lost 4 bases and 11 bases, there was a span of 15 bases. This CDR3 is 13 amino acids long. Germline values: CDR1 MNHEY, CDR2 SMNVEV (reference sequence). DNA of the CDR3: TGTGCCAGCAGTTGGGCCGCCGAAGGGCAGCAGTTCTTC. This sequence encodes CASSWAAEGQQFF.

This chain links TRBV7-9 with TRBJ2-2, with a weak D call TRBD1 (5 bases). There are 15 residues in the CDR3. The germline gives CDR1 SEHNR, CDR2 FQNEAQ (reference sequence). V was trimmed by 4 bases and J by 0 bases, leaving 9 bases between them. DNA for the CDR3: TGTGCCAGCAGCTCGACAGTCCCGAACACCGGGGAGCTGTTTTTT. This gives the protein CASSSTVPNTGELFF.

This clonotype is medium-sized within its sample. The chain has TRBV6-2 or TRBV6-3 and TRBJ2-2; no definite D call. The CDR3 is 11 residues long. Germline CDR1 is MNHEY and CDR2 is SVGEGT. V shed 0 bases and J shed 9 bases, with 2 bases lying between them. CDR3 nucleotide sequence: TGTGCCAGCAGTTACTCTAGGGAGCTGTTTTTT. Translated, it gives CASSYSRELFF.

This clonotype showed up many times. The CDR3: CASSMQGANTGELFF. Here the CDR3 DNA reads TGTGCCAGCAGCATGCAGGGGGCGAACACCGGGGAGCTGTTTTTT. The chain couples TRBV5-4 to TRBJ2-2, with 7 bases lining up with TRBD1. There are 15 residues in the CDR3. CDR1 is SGHNT and CDR2 is YYREEE in the germline V gene (reference sequence). The J segment lost 0 bases and the V segment lost 4 bases, leaving 3 bases of the junction unmatched.

The chain recombines TRBV7-8 with TRBJ1-1; 11 bases map to TRBD1. This CDR3 is 15 amino acids long. V gave up 4 bases and J gave up 0 bases; unmatched junction bases: 1. Germline V lookup: CDR1 SGHVS, CDR2 FQNEAQ. The CDR3 DNA reads TGTGCCAGCAGCTCGGGACAGGGGGTGAACACTGAAGCTTTCTTT. It yields the protein CASSSGQGVNTEAFF.

This clonotype is medium-sized (0.01 to 0.1%) by share. The V gene is TRBV5-1, the J gene TRBJ2-1; 11 bases align to TRBD1. J lost 7 bases, V lost 2 bases, and 14 bases had no gene match. This CDR3 region has 18 residues. Germline assignment: CDR1 SGHRS and CDR2 YFSETQ. For the CDR3, the DNA is TGCGCCAGCAGCTTAATATTCTCGGGACAGGGGGTTGGAAATGAGCAGTTCTTC. It specifies CASSLIFSGQGVGNEQFF.